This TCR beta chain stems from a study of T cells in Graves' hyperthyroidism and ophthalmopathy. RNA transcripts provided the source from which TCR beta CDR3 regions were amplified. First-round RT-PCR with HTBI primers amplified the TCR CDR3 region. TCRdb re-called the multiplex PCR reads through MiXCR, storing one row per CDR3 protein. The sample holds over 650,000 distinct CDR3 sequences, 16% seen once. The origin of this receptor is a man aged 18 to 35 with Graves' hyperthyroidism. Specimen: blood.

In DNA, the CDR3 is TGTGCCAGCAGCTTTGGACAGGAGGAACAGCCCCAGCATTTT. This gives the protein CASSFGQEEQPQHF. This rearrangement joins TRBV7-9 to TRBJ1-5; 7 bases match TRBD1. The CDR3 sequence is 14 residues long. CDR1 is SEHNR and CDR2 is FQNEAQ in the germline V gene (reference sequence). V was pared by 3 bases and J by 7 bases, with 6 bases of the junction left unmatched.